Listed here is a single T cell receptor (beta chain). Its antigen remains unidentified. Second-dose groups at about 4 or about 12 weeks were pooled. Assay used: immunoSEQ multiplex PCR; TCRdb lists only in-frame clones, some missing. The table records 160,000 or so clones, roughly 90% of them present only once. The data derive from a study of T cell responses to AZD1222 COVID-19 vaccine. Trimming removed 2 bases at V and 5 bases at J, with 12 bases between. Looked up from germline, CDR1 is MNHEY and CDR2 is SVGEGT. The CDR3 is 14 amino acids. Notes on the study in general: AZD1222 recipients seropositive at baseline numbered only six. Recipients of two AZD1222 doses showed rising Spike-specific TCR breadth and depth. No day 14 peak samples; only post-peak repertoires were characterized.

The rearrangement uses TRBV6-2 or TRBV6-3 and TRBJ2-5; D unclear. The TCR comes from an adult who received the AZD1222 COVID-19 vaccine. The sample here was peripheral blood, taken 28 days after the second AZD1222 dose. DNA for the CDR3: TGTGCCAGCAGTTACCCGGTTAATACGGAGACCCAGTACTTC. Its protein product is CASSYPVNTETQYF.